One sample yielded the 5 T cell receptor beta chains listed below, sequenced in a study of blood T cell repertoires in COVID-19. Only in-frame clones appear in the TCRdb table, and some are missing; sequencing was by immunoSEQ multiplex PCR. The table has some 240,000 clones, approximately 90% seen once. Sequencing was performed on peripheral blood. These receptors came from a man aged 55 to 69 with COVID-19, enrolled during active disease.

In its sample, this clone was seen once. This chain uses TRBV3-1 (or the pseudogene TRBV3-2) with TRBJ2-3; 8 positions match TRBD2. The germline V gene has CDR1 LGHDT and CDR2 YNNKEL (reference sequence). This CDR3 has 19 amino acids. Trimming at V came to 0 bases and at J to 4 bases, leaving 15 bases not matched to a gene. Here the CDR3 reads CASSQDLPRGAIVPDTQYF. The CDR3, as DNA: TGTGCCAGCAGCCAAGACCTCCCGCGGGGGGCTATCGTGCCAGATACGCAGTATTTT.

The gene calls are TRBV7-9 and TRBJ1-5; tentative D call: TRBD1 (5 bases). The CDR3 runs 18 residues. CDR1 is SEHNR, CDR2 FQNEAQ, per germline (reference sequence). The V gene lost 1 base and the J gene lost 2 bases, with 18 bases spanning the gap. The CDR3 loop reads CASSLGAGRNSGNQPQHF. The CDR3, as DNA: TGTGCCAGCAGCTTAGGGGCAGGGCGGAATAGTGGCAATCAGCCCCAGCATTTT.

This rearrangement joins TRBV29-1 to TRBJ1-1; 12 nucleotides agree with TRBD1. This CDR3 spans 15 amino acids. The germline V gene has CDR1 SQVTM and CDR2 ANQGSEA. J gave up 7 bases and V 7 bases, and 13 bases lay outside the gene matches. The CDR3 spells CSATSGTGGEGEAFF. CDR3 DNA sequence: TGCAGCGCTACCTCCGGGACAGGGGGCGAAGGTGAAGCTTTCTTT.

The chain joins TRBV5-1 to TRBJ2-1; 10 bases agree with TRBD2. The CDR3 runs to 15 residues. The V segment lost 2 bases and the J segment 9 bases; nucleotides outside the gene matches: 8. The V gene's germline CDR1 is SGHRS and CDR2 YFSETQ. Here the CDR3 DNA reads TGCGCCAGCAGCTTAGAGGCTAGCGGGGGTGGTGAGCAGTTCTTC. Translation gives CASSLEASGGGEQFF.

This clone was recorded only once. The chain couples TRBV18 to TRBJ1-2, with D maybe TRBD1 (6 bases). V was trimmed by 4 bases and J by 6 bases, leaving 21 bases between them. There are 16 residues in the CDR3. Looked up from germline, CDR1 is KGHSH and CDR2 is LQKENI. The CDR3 sequence is CASSLLDSTITDGYTF. For the CDR3, the DNA is TGTGCCAGCTCACTACTGGACAGCACAATAACGGATGGCTACACCTTC. The variable domain in full, completed from reference TRBV18 and TRBJ1-2, reads NAGVMQNPRHLVRRRGQEARLRCSPMKGHSHVYWYRQLPEEGLKFMVYLQKENIIDESGMPKERFSAEFPKEGPSILRIQQVVRGDSAAYFCASSLLDSTITDGYTFGSGTRLTVV.